The 32 T cell receptor beta chains reported below all come from one sample, sequenced in a study of spatial heterogeneity in lung cancer. TCRdb redid the calling of the 5' RACE reads with MiXCR, one entry per CDR3 protein. The sample holds roughly 25,000 distinct CDR3 sequences, 7% seen once. The time point was: sample taken at primary tumor resection. Specimen: PBMCs, collected at surgery. These receptors all come from a male donor with early-stage non-small cell lung cancer.

The chain carries TRBV6-6 and TRBJ1-1, with 8 positions matching TRBD1. CDR1 and CDR2 (germline): MNHNY, SVGAGI (reference sequence). V was pared by 2 bases and J by 4 bases, with 9 bases of the junction left unmatched. This CDR3 spans 16 amino acids. CDR3 amino acids: CASSYDGQGMGTEAFF. The CDR3 DNA is TGTGCCAGCAGTTACGACGGACAGGGAATGGGCACTGAAGCTTTCTTT.

This clonotype was recorded many times. CDR3 loop: CATSAPRGGTGELFF. The CDR3 nucleotides read TGTGCCACCAGTGCTCCGAGGGGGGGAACCGGGGAGCTGTTTTTT. The rearrangement links TRBV24-1 to TRBJ2-2; the D gene is possibly TRBD2 (7 bases). V was pared by 5 bases and J by 5 bases, with 14 bases between. Germline V gene data show CDR1 as KGHDR and CDR2 as SFDVKD. This CDR3 comprises 15 residues.

This clonotype was recorded at least ten times. This rearrangement joins TRBV28 to TRBJ1-2; D perhaps matches TRBD1 (5 bases). The CDR3 totals 14 residues. Looked up from germline, CDR1 is MDHEN and CDR2 is SYDVKM. The V end was cut by 3 bases, the J end by 1 base, with 9 bases between. The CDR3 is CASSLARVNYGYTF. The CDR3 DNA reads TGTGCCAGCAGTTTGGCCAGGGTTAACTATGGCTACACCTTC.

This clonotype has a count of ten or more. This sequence joins TRBV5-1 and TRBJ1-3; D call uncertain. CDR1 is SGHRS and CDR2 is YFSETQ in the germline V gene. The CDR3 runs 13 residues. V was pared by 3 bases and J by 3 bases, with 7 bases between. The CDR3, as DNA: TGCGCCAGCAGCTCGGACGGTGGAAACACCATATATTTT. Its translation: CASSSDGGNTIYF.

In its sample, this clonotype was seen a few times. The rearrangement uses TRBV4-1 and TRBJ2-3, with a possible D match to TRBD2 (6 bases). This CDR3 comprises 14 residues. Per the germline V gene, CDR1 is MGHRA and CDR2 is YSYEKL. V shed 4 bases and J shed 6 bases, with 14 bases lying between them. The CDR3 sequence: CASSREELADTQYF. In DNA, the CDR3 is TGCGCCAGCAGCCGAGAGGAACTAGCCGATACGCAGTATTTT.

The table lists this clonotype with many counts. The genes are TRBV27 and TRBJ1-2, with 7 positions matching TRBD1. J lost 4 bases, V lost 5 bases, and 13 bases had no gene match. The V gene's germline CDR1 is MNHEY and CDR2 SMNVEV (reference sequence). CDR3 length equals 16 residues. CDR3 amino acids: CASSLRGQTPAYGYTF. The CDR3 DNA follows: TGTGCCAGCAGTCTACGGGGACAGACCCCTGCCTATGGCTACACCTTC.

Only a few counts were recorded for this clonotype. The V call is TRBV28, the J call TRBJ1-5; TRBD1 is a possible D gene (5 bases). The CDR3 totals 14 residues. Germline V CDR1 and CDR2: MDHEN, SYDVKM. V was cut by 4 bases and J by 7 bases, with 14 bases left in between. CDR3: CASSSSGARQPQHF. For the CDR3, the DNA is TGTGCCAGCAGTTCCTCCGGGGCGCGGCAGCCCCAGCATTTT.

The chain employs TRBV29-1 and TRBJ2-7; 9 positions agree with TRBD2. This CDR3 is 14 amino acids long. CDR1 is SQVTM and CDR2 is ANQGSEA in the germline V gene. After removal of 5 bases from V and 7 bases from J, the junction contained 12 bases not matched to a gene. The CDR3 spells CSVLKSGRTWEQYF. CDR3 nucleotide sequence: TGCAGCGTTCTCAAAAGCGGGAGGACCTGGGAGCAGTACTTC.

This clonotype was seen many times. The chain links TRBV6-2 or TRBV6-3 to TRBJ2-7, with a possible D match to TRBD1 (5 bases). Germline CDR1 and CDR2: MNHEY and SVGEGT. The germline V and J ends were trimmed by 3 bases and 1 base, with 7 bases remaining between them. This CDR3 comprises 13 residues. The CDR3 protein is CASSYAGSYEQYV. CDR3 coding DNA: TGTGCCAGCAGTTATGCAGGGTCCTACGAGCAGTACGTC.

This clonotype was observed a few times. The V call is TRBV5-1, the J call TRBJ1-1; TRBD1 matches at 10 bases. The CDR3 sequence is 17 residues long. V was pared by 0 bases and J by 7 bases, with 12 bases of the junction left unmatched. Per the germline V gene, CDR1 is SGHRS and CDR2 is YFSETQ. CDR3 nucleotide sequence: TGCGCCAGCAGCTTGGCCGCCGGGACAGGGGAACTAAGTGAAGCTTTCTTT. It codes for CASSLAAGTGELSEAFF. Full variable domain (outside the CDR3, taken from reference TRBV5-1 and TRBJ1-1): KAGVTQTPRYLIKTRGQQVTLSCSPISGHRSVSWYQQTPGQGLQFLFEYFSETQRNKGNFPGRFSGRQFSNSRSEMNVSTLELGDSALYLCASSLAAGTGELSEAFFGQGTRLTVV.

This clonotype has ten or more counts. The chain uses TRBV27 and TRBJ2-7, with TRBD1 as a possible D gene (6 bases). Between the trimmed V and J ends, which lost 5 bases and 4 bases, there was a span of 9 bases. The CDR3 covers 12 residues. Germline assignment: CDR1 MNHEY and CDR2 SMNVEV (reference sequence). The CDR3 region has the DNA TGTGCCAGCAGTGCAGGGGAATACGAGCAGTACGTC. This codes for CASSAGEYEQYV.

CDR3 sequence: CAWSPRMAEAFF. The CDR3 region has the DNA TGTGCCTGGAGTCCCCGAATGGCTGAAGCTTTCTTT. The V call is TRBV30, the J call TRBJ1-1; D is ambiguous. V dropped 2 bases and J dropped 6 bases, with 10 bases sitting between them. This CDR3 comprises 12 residues. The germline V gene has CDR1 GTSNPN and CDR2 SVGIG (reference sequence).

This clonotype was seen many times. This chain links TRBV4-3 with TRBJ2-5; TRBD1 matches at 11 bases. The CDR3 loop spans 14 amino acids. Germline V gives CDR1 LGHNA, CDR2 YSLEER. V was clipped by 3 bases and J by 4 bases; unmatched bases: 1. This chain's CDR3 is CASSHGQGAETQYF. DNA of the CDR3: TGCGCCAGCAGCCACGGACAGGGGGCAGAGACCCAGTACTTC.

This clonotype was detected ten times or more. The V call is TRBV19, the J call TRBJ1-2; D ambiguous. CDR3 size: 12 residues. V was clipped by 10 bases and J by 14 bases, with 23 bases between them. Germline V gene lookup returns CDR1 LNHDA and CDR2 SQIVND (reference sequence). The CDR3 region has the DNA TGTGCCATCACCAGGTCGGCTCCCTCGGGGACCTTC. This codes for CAITRSAPSGTF.

There are many counts of this clonotype. The gene calls are TRBV20-1 and TRBJ2-1; a weak D match, TRBD2 (5 bases). Trimming left V 6 bases short and J 3 bases short, with 15 bases between. The CDR3 extends over 14 amino acids. The V gene's germline CDR1 is DFQATT and CDR2 SNEGSKA (reference sequence). Here the CDR3 reads CSAGLSLGYNEQFF. In DNA, the CDR3 is TGCAGTGCCGGACTGAGCCTAGGCTACAATGAGCAGTTCTTC.

The chain recombines TRBV6-2 or TRBV6-3 with TRBJ2-1; 7 nucleotides line up with TRBD1. V dropped 2 bases and J dropped 7; count of bases not matched to a gene: 2. Germline-derived CDR1 and CDR2 are MNHEY and SVGEGT. The CDR3 extends over 13 amino acids. The CDR3 DNA is TGTGCCAGCAGTTACCCAGGGGGAAATGAGCAGTTCTTC. Translation: CASSYPGGNEQFF.

In this sample, this clonotype turned up many times. The rearrangement links TRBV6-2 or TRBV6-3 to TRBJ2-5; 8 bases agree with TRBD2. V dropped 10 bases and J dropped 4; count of bases not matched to a gene: 5. The CDR3 has 12 amino acids. The germline gives CDR1 MNHEY, CDR2 SVGEGT. DNA of the CDR3: TGTGCCACCGGACTAGCCCCAGAGACCCAGTACTTC. This sequence encodes CATGLAPETQYF.

This clonotype is termed medium-sized. In nucleotides, the CDR3 is TGCAGTGCTAGATCACCGACTACCGCGCAGTTCTTC. Protein: CSARSPTTAQFF. The chain joins TRBV20-1 to TRBJ2-1; the D gene is possibly TRBD2 (5 bases). Germline CDR1 is DFQATT and CDR2 is SNEGSKA (reference sequence). Trimming took 2 bases from V and 12 from J, leaving 14 bases between them. The CDR3 consists of 12 residues.

There are many counts of this clonotype. CDR3 bases: TGTGCCAGCAGCATAAACAGGGTTTTTGGGGCCAACGTCCTGACTTTC. Amino acid sequence: CASSINRVFGANVLTF. The V call is TRBV7-3, the J call TRBJ2-6; TRBD1 might be the D (6 bases). Germline V gene sequence: CDR1 SGHTA, CDR2 FQGTGA. With 5 bases removed from V and 3 bases from J, the gap between germline ends came to 14 bases. The CDR3 loop spans 16 amino acids. Looking up the rest from reference TRBV7-3 and TRBJ2-6 gives the full variable domain: GAGVSQTPSNKVTEKGKYVELRCDPISGHTALYWYRQSLGQGPEFLIYFQGTGAADDSGLPNDRFFAVRPEGSVSTLKIQRTERGDSAVYLCASSINRVFGANVLTFGAGSRLTVL.

The chain couples TRBV7-8 to TRBJ2-1; tentative D call: TRBD1 (6 bases). Between the trimmed V and J ends, which lost 1 base and 10 bases, there was a span of 11 bases. The germline V gene encodes CDR1 SGHVS and CDR2 FQNEAQ. CDR3 size: 13 residues. CDR3 protein: CASSLDRDGEQFF. CDR3 nucleotides: TGTGCCAGCAGCTTAGACAGGGACGGAGAGCAGTTCTTC.

This chain uses TRBV5-1 with TRBJ2-7, with 7 bases matching TRBD1. CDR1 and CDR2 from the germline V gene are SGHRS and YFSETQ. The J segment lost 5 bases and the V segment lost 3 bases, leaving 2 bases of the junction unmatched. This CDR3 spans 12 amino acids. The CDR3 loop reads CASSSTGNEQYF. DNA of the CDR3: TGCGCCAGCAGCTCGACAGGGAACGAGCAGTACTTC.

This clonotype was picked up many times. The chain is built from TRBV19 and TRBJ1-6; D remains ambiguous. The V end was cut by 5 bases, the J end by 5 bases, with 19 bases between. Germline loops: CDR1 LNHDA, CDR2 SQIVND (reference sequence). CDR3 length: 17 residues. For the CDR3, the DNA is TGTGCCAGTAGTTTACCCGTCCGAATTGGGAATAATTCACCCCTCCACTTT. Its translation is CASSLPVRIGNNSPLHF.

This clonotype was observed at least ten times. This chain connects TRBV7-3 to TRBJ2-2, with D perhaps matching TRBD2 (5 bases). Germline CDR1 reads SGHTA; CDR2 reads FQGTGA. This CDR3 region has 16 residues. V was trimmed by 2 bases and J by 0 bases, leaving 10 bases between them. The CDR3 coding sequence is TGTGCCAGCAGCTTATACAGCGGAACGAACACCGGGGAGCTGTTTTTT. Protein product: CASSLYSGTNTGELFF.

This clonotype showed up many times. The chain is built from TRBV28 and TRBJ2-2; 7 bases agree with TRBD1. In germline, CDR1 is MDHEN, CDR2 SYDVKM. Trimming removed 6 bases from V and 2 bases from J; junction bases left unmatched: 6. The CDR3 consists of 15 residues. The CDR3 DNA follows: TGTGCCAGCAGCATAACAGGGGCCAACACCGGGGAGCTGTTTTTT. Translating it yields CASSITGANTGELFF.

This clonotype was seen at least ten times. The chain uses TRBV10-1 and TRBJ1-1; D uncertain. Deletions cut 4 bases from V and 0 bases from J, with 3 bases between. CDR1 and CDR2 from the germline V gene are WNHNN and SYGVQD (reference sequence). This CDR3 contains 12 residues. DNA for the CDR3: TGCGCCAGCAGTGGGGTGAACACTGAAGCTTTCTTT. This translates into CASSGVNTEAFF.

The chain employs TRBV7-9 and TRBJ2-2; 7 bases fit TRBD2. The CDR3 totals 15 residues. Trimming removed 6 bases from V and 9 bases from J; junction bases left unmatched: 13. Germline loops: CDR1 SEHNR, CDR2 FQNEAQ (reference sequence). CDR3 in amino acids: CASSQSGMGSRELFF. Written as DNA, the CDR3 is TGTGCCAGCAGTCAAAGCGGGATGGGTTCCAGGGAGCTGTTTTTT.

This clonotype was observed many times. The chain couples TRBV12-3 or TRBV12-4 to TRBJ1-4; a possible D gene is TRBD1 (5 bases). V lost 3 bases, J lost 9 bases, and 14 bases lay in between. This CDR3 is 14 amino acids long. CDR3 sequence: CASSFGAGRQKLFF. In DNA, the CDR3 is TGTGCCAGCAGTTTTGGAGCGGGACGGCAAAAACTGTTTTTT.

This clonotype was counted between two and nine times. This chain uses TRBV4-1 with TRBJ2-7, with D unresolved. The germline CDR1 and CDR2 sequences are MGHRA and YSYEKL. The CDR3 length is 15 residues. Between the trimmed V and J ends, which lost 0 bases and 2 bases, there was a span of 11 bases. CDR3 in DNA: TGCGCCAGCAGCCAAGAGAATGTGCAAACCTACGAGCAGTACTTC. Translation: CASSQENVQTYEQYF.

This clonotype has a count of ten or more. The chain carries TRBV12-3 or TRBV12-4 and TRBJ2-5; no reliable D call. The CDR3 runs 13 residues. V lost 6 bases, J lost 1 base, and 9 bases lay in between. The CDR3 here is CASSDPLQETQYF. The CDR3 DNA sequence: TGTGCCAGCAGCGACCCACTCCAAGAGACCCAGTACTTC.

This clonotype was detected ten times or more. The J gene is TRBJ2-7, the V gene TRBV6-2 or TRBV6-3; 7 bases align to TRBD2. Trimming at V came to 4 bases and at J to 2 bases, leaving 8 bases not matched to a gene. Germline V gene sequence: CDR1 MNHEY, CDR2 SVGEGT. The CDR3 has 15 amino acids. CDR3 protein: CASSSRGSTTYEQYF. The DNA of the CDR3 is TGTGCCAGCAGTTCCCGCGGGAGTACAACCTACGAGCAGTACTTC.

A few counts support this clonotype. This chain joins TRBV7-2 and TRBJ2-6; no clear D. V was shortened by 3 bases and J by 4 bases, with 7 bases between the two germline ends. Germline V gives CDR1 SGHTA, CDR2 FQGNSA. This CDR3 is 14 amino acids long. DNA for the CDR3: TGTGCCAGCAGCTTTTCGGCCGGGGCCAACGTCCTGACTTTC. This sequence encodes CASSFSAGANVLTF.

V gene TRBV9 combines with J gene TRBJ2-5; 8 bases fit TRBD1. This CDR3 spans 14 amino acids. Germline loops: CDR1 SGDLS, CDR2 YYNGEE. The V segment lost 3 bases and the J segment 1 base; nucleotides outside the gene matches: 2. CDR3 in amino acids: CASSAGQAQETQYF. CDR3 DNA sequence: TGTGCCAGCAGCGCGGGACAGGCCCAAGAGACCCAGTACTTC. Full variable domain (rest looked up from reference TRBV9 and TRBJ2-5): DSGVTQTPKHLITATGQRVTLRCSPRSGDLSVYWYQQSLDQGLQFLIQYYNGEERAKGNILERFSAQQFPDLHSELNLSSLELGDSALYFCASSAGQAQETQYFGPGTRLLVL.